The 24 T cell receptor beta chains below all came from one sample that was sequenced in a study of blood T cell repertoires in COVID-19. Clones were read by immunoSEQ multiplex PCR, and TCRdb kept only the in-frame ones, dropping some. The sample has approximately 360,000 clones, more than 70% seen once. Input material: PBMCs or T cells enriched from blood (not recorded which). These receptors were obtained from a man aged 40-50 years in a cohort exposed to, infected with or recovered from COVID-19 (not recorded which).

J is TRBJ2-5 and V is TRBV29-1; D unclear. Germline loops: CDR1 SQVTM, CDR2 ANQGSEA. Trimming cost V 6 bases and J 4 bases, with 12 bases left between them. The CDR3 has 12 amino acids. This CDR3 reads CSVKLLGETQYF. CDR3 DNA: TGCAGCGTAAAACTATTGGGAGAGACCCAGTACTTC.

This clone was found a few times. This sequence joins TRBV5-6 and TRBJ2-5; a weak D match, TRBD2 (6 bases). This CDR3 comprises 13 residues. CDR1 SGHDT and CDR2 YYEEEE come from the germline V gene. V was trimmed by 4 bases and J by 5 bases, leaving 12 bases between them. CDR3 nucleotide sequence: TGTGCCAGCAGCAACGGGGGTGTTGAGACCCAGTACTTC. Amino acids: CASSNGGVETQYF.

This clone was observed once. The chain is built from TRBV3-1 (or the pseudogene TRBV3-2) and TRBJ2-1; possibly TRBD2 for D (6 bases). The CDR3 spans 14 residues. Trimming left V 2 bases short and J 7 bases short, with 12 bases between. Germline V gives CDR1 LGHDT, CDR2 YNNKEL (reference sequence). CDR3 in DNA: TGTGCCAGCAGCCAACGCGGGACGAGTAATGAGCAGTTCTTC. It codes for CASSQRGTSNEQFF.

The rearrangement links TRBV7-6 to TRBJ2-7, with 8 bases aligning to TRBD1. Germline V gene lookup returns CDR1 SGHVS and CDR2 FNYEAQ. The V gene end was trimmed by 5 bases and the J gene end by 3 bases; junction bases not matched to a gene: 9. This CDR3 has 15 residues. The CDR3 DNA reads TGTGCCAGCAGCCCAAAGACAGGGGTGGACTACGAGCAGTACTTC. Residues: CASSPKTGVDYEQYF.

The V and J genes are TRBV5-1 and TRBJ1-4; tentative D call: TRBD1 (5 bases). The CDR3 is made up of 15 amino acids. From germline, CDR1 is SGHRS and CDR2 YFSETQ. Between the trimmed V and J ends, which lost 5 bases and 7 bases, there was a span of 18 bases. In DNA, the CDR3 is TGCGCCAGCAGGCTCTACGGGGGGGATAGTGAAAAACTGTTTTTT. Its protein product is CASRLYGGDSEKLFF. Variable domain in full (rest from reference TRBV5-1 and TRBJ1-4): KAGVTQTPRYLIKTRGQQVTLSCSPISGHRSVSWYQQTPGQGLQFLFEYFSETQRNKGNFPGRFSGRQFSNSRSEMNVSTLELGDSALYLCASRLYGGDSEKLFFGSGTQLSVL.

This chain joins TRBV7-9 and TRBJ1-6; 8 bases align to TRBD1. Germline trimming cut 5 bases from V and 5 bases from J; bases unmatched to any gene: 5. This CDR3 contains 15 residues. Germline values: CDR1 SEHNR, CDR2 FQNEAQ (reference sequence). The CDR3 is CASSPRDRNNSPLHF. CDR3 nucleotides: TGTGCCAGCAGCCCCCGGGACAGGAATAATTCACCCCTCCACTTT.

The rearrangement joins TRBV7-9 to TRBJ2-2; a weak D match, TRBD1 (6 bases). Trimming removed 5 bases from V and 4 bases from J, with 8 bases in between. Germline values: CDR1 SEHNR, CDR2 FQNEAQ (reference sequence). The CDR3 is 13 amino acids. In DNA, the CDR3 is TGTGCCAGCAGCCTGGACAGCACCGGGGAGCTGTTTTTT. This gives the protein CASSLDSTGELFF.

The chain joins TRBV5-1 to TRBJ2-1; D possibly corresponds to TRBD2 (6 bases). Germline CDR1 reads SGHRS; CDR2 reads YFSETQ. V lost 5 bases and J lost 3, with 12 bases in between. The length of the CDR3 is 14 residues. CDR3 protein: CASRIRRDYNEQFF. DNA of the CDR3: TGCGCCAGCAGAATAAGGCGGGACTACAATGAGCAGTTCTTC.

This clone was observed a handful of times. This chain connects TRBV7-2 to TRBJ2-1; D unclear. The length of the CDR3 is 11 residues. The ends were cut back, 2 bases at V and 10 bases at J, with 6 bases in the middle. The germline V gene encodes CDR1 SGHTA and CDR2 FQGNSA. The CDR3 sequence: CASSLFREQFF. CDR3 bases: TGTGCCAGCAGCTTATTCAGGGAGCAGTTCTTC.

The rearrangement uses TRBV5-1 and TRBJ2-5; D is uncertain. Trimming stripped 4 bases from V and 5 bases from J, with 9 bases between. Germline-derived CDR1 and CDR2 are SGHRS and YFSETQ. The CDR3 spans 12 residues. This CDR3 reads CASSLAAETQYF. The CDR3 DNA is TGCGCCAGCAGCCTGGCCGCGGAGACCCAGTACTTC.

The chain has TRBV4-2 and TRBJ1-3, with D maybe TRBD1 (6 bases). The CDR3 totals 14 residues. Trimming removed 4 bases from V and 0 bases from J, with 7 bases in between. Germline V gene lookup returns CDR1 LGHNA and CDR2 YNFKEQ. This chain's CDR3 is CASSRTDSGNTIYF. The CDR3 nucleotides are TGTGCCAGCAGCCGGACAGACTCTGGAAACACCATATATTTT.

The sample holds one count of this clone. The rearrangement joins TRBV10-3 to TRBJ1-2; D is undetermined. The CDR3 covers 12 residues. Trimming stripped 6 bases from V and 7 bases from J, with 12 bases between. Per germline, CDR1 ENHRY and CDR2 SYGVKD. Here the CDR3 DNA reads TGTGCCATCAGACTTGCCACCGGTGGCTACACCTTC. Translated, it gives CAIRLATGGYTF.

The V and J genes are TRBV20-1 and TRBJ2-1; TRBD2 might be the D (7 bases). V lost 3 bases to trimming and J lost 5 bases, with 14 bases between them. Looked up from germline, CDR1 is DFQATT and CDR2 is SNEGSKA (reference sequence). The CDR3 consists of 14 residues. DNA of the CDR3: TGCAGTGCTAGTAGGGGGAGGGCGAACAATGAGCAGTTCTTC. Amino acid sequence: CSASRGRANNEQFF.

J is TRBJ2-5 and V is TRBV3-1 (or the pseudogene TRBV3-2), with D unclear. V lost 0 bases to trimming and J lost 3 bases, with 14 bases between them. Germline values: CDR1 LGHDT, CDR2 YNNKEL (reference sequence). The length of the CDR3 is 16 residues. The CDR3 region has the DNA TGTGCCAGCAGCCAAGATCTTCGTATTAGAAAAGAGACCCAGTACTTC. The encoded protein is CASSQDLRIRKETQYF.

The V call is TRBV4-1, the J call TRBJ2-3; the match to TRBD2 covers 7 bases. The junction had 6 bases not matched to a gene; V was cut back by 3 bases and J by 0 bases. The CDR3 has 16 residues. Per the germline V gene, CDR1 is MGHRA and CDR2 is YSYEKL. The CDR3 protein is CASSQFRLASTDTQYF. The CDR3 nucleotides read TGCGCCAGCAGCCAGTTCCGACTAGCTAGCACAGATACGCAGTATTTT.

The chain couples TRBV5-1 to TRBJ1-5; no clear D gene. CDR1 and CDR2 from the germline V gene are SGHRS and YFSETQ. The V end was cut by 2 bases, the J end by 2 bases, with 11 bases between. The CDR3 length is 15 residues. The CDR3 DNA reads TGCGCCAGCAGCTTCGAGGGCGGTCGCAATCAGCCCCAGCATTTT. Its protein is CASSFEGGRNQPQHF.

The chain uses TRBV2 and TRBJ1-1, with 9 bases fitting TRBD1. The germline gives CDR1 SNHLY, CDR2 FYNNEI. This CDR3 has 15 residues. The V gene end was trimmed by 6 bases and the J gene end by 1 base; junction bases not matched to a gene: 6. CDR3 coding DNA: TGTGCCAGCAGCCCAACGACAGGGGGGAACACTGAAGCTTTCTTT. Translation: CASSPTTGGNTEAFF.

A single count supports this clone. The V gene is TRBV5-4, the J gene TRBJ1-1; D possibly corresponds to TRBD1 (6 bases). CDR1 and CDR2 from the germline V gene are SGHNT and YYREEE (reference sequence). There are 15 residues in the CDR3. V was clipped by 4 bases and J by 0 bases, with 13 bases between them. The CDR3 protein is CASSIQGRVNTEAFF. The CDR3 DNA sequence: TGTGCCAGCAGCATTCAGGGGCGGGTGAACACTGAAGCTTTCTTT.

The rearrangement uses TRBV2 and TRBJ1-4; D is perhaps TRBD1 (6 bases). This CDR3 spans 15 amino acids. The V end was cut by 6 bases, the J end by 0 bases, with 11 bases between. Germline loops: CDR1 SNHLY, CDR2 FYNNEI. The CDR3 region has the DNA TGTGCCAGCAGGACGCGGACAGCAACTAATGAAAAACTGTTTTTT. It is translated as CASRTRTATNEKLFF. Filled out from reference TRBV2 and TRBJ1-4, the complete variable domain reads EPEVTQTPSHQVTQMGQEVILRCVPISNHLYFYWYRQILGQKVEFLVSFYNNEISEKSEIFDDQFSVERPDGSNFTLKIRSTKLEDSAMYFCASRTRTATNEKLFFGSGTQLSVL.

This clone showed up just a few times. CDR3 protein: CSAVGPSTRAYEQYF. For the CDR3, the DNA is TGCAGCGCTGTAGGTCCTTCAACTCGGGCCTACGAGCAGTACTTC. The chain couples TRBV29-1 to TRBJ2-7; D remains ambiguous. CDR1 is SQVTM, CDR2 ANQGSEA, per germline. The CDR3 length is 15 residues. The ends were cut back, 7 bases at V and 2 bases at J, with 21 bases in the middle.

The chain couples TRBV4-2 to TRBJ2-1; 14 bases are a match to TRBD2. The germline V gene encodes CDR1 LGHNA and CDR2 YNFKEQ. With V trimmed by 4 bases and J by 7 bases, 3 bases remained unmatched. This CDR3 is built from 15 residues. CDR3 coding DNA: TGTGCCAGCAGCCGAGGGACTAGCGGGAGTAATGAGCAGTTCTTC. This encodes CASSRGTSGSNEQFF.

The chain has TRBV11-3 and TRBJ2-5; a possible D gene is TRBD2 (6 bases). Germline V gives CDR1 SGHNT, CDR2 YENEEA. V was cut by 6 bases and J by 1 base, with 18 bases left in between. CDR3 length equals 16 residues. The CDR3 DNA follows: TGTGCCAGCAGGTGGGCGTTGGGGACTGGCCAAGAGACCCAGTACTTC. Translating it yields CASRWALGTGQETQYF.

The V gene is TRBV6-5, the J gene TRBJ2-7; 8 nucleotides match TRBD1. Germline V CDR1 and CDR2: MNHEY, SVGAGI. The junction had 9 bases not matched to a gene; V was cut back by 7 bases and J by 1 base. The CDR3 runs 15 residues. The CDR3 is CASIGQGRGSYEQYF. The CDR3 DNA sequence: TGTGCCAGCATAGGACAGGGAAGGGGATCCTACGAGCAGTACTTC.

The CDR3, as DNA: TGCGCCAGCAGCCCTAGACAGGGTTCGGGCTATGGCTACACCTTC. Protein product: CASSPRQGSGYGYTF. The V and J genes are TRBV5-1 and TRBJ1-2; 7 nucleotides agree with TRBD1. This CDR3 is 15 amino acids long. V dropped 4 bases and J dropped 4; count of bases not matched to a gene: 10. The germline CDR1 and CDR2 sequences are SGHRS and YFSETQ.